This T cell receptor beta chain was observed in a study of blood T cell repertoires in COVID-19. Authors' methods: Amplification of reference gene primers provided the estimated nucleated cell counts. Clones were read by immunoSEQ multiplex PCR, and TCRdb kept only the in-frame ones, dropping some. V and J calls and clone size are as listed in that table; D and trimming were resolved from the DNA. The sample holds about 400,000 clones; roughly 87% are singletons and the top ten take over 2%. The clonotype comes from a woman in her 40s with acute COVID-19. Sequenced: PBMCs or T cells enriched from blood (not recorded which).

CDR3 loop: CASSYRGGVNQPQHF. Written as DNA, the CDR3 is TGTGCCAGCAGCTACCGGGGGGGCGTGAATCAGCCCCAGCATTTT. This chain uses TRBV5-6 with TRBJ1-5, with D possibly being TRBD1 (6 bases). This CDR3 has 15 amino acids. Germline CDR1 SGHDT, CDR2 YYEEEE. V was shortened by 3 bases and J by 4 bases, with 14 bases between the two germline ends.